Listed below are T cell receptor beta chains from one sample, sequenced in a study of blood T cell repertoires in COVID-19. Libraries were prepared by immunoSEQ multiplex PCR; TCRdb keeps only in-frame clonotypes and omits some of them. The sample gives fewer than 250,000 clones, under 90% of which show up once; more than 5.5% is in the top ten. Material: peripheral blood. The receptors originated from a man in his sixties who had recovered from COVID-19. The CDR3 runs from the conserved cysteine through the conserved F or W. D genes are given only for firm matches. Where a row states a size, it is once, few, many or the class of an expanded clone; other rows omit it.

V: TRBV29-1
D: -
size: -
J: TRBJ2-3
DNA: TGCAGCGTTTCCCCCACGGGAGCCACAGATACGCAGTATTTT
CDR3: CSVSPTGATDTQYF

V: TRBV11-2
D: TRBD1
size: few
J: TRBJ1-1
DNA: TGTGCCAGCAGCTCCCGACAGGGGGCTGTGAACACTGAAGCTTTCTTT
CDR3: CASSSRQGAVNTEAFF

V: TRBV12-3/TRBV12-4
D: TRBD2
size: -
J: TRBJ2-1
DNA: TGTGCCAGCAGTTTAGGGAGCGGGGGTGAGCAGTTCTTC
CDR3: CASSLGSGGEQFF

V: TRBV3-1/TRBV3-2
D: TRBD1
size: -
J: TRBJ1-1
DNA: TGTGCCAGCAGACGACAGGGGGCTGACGGTCGGGCTGAAGCTTTCTTT
CDR3: CASRRQGADGRAEAFF

V: TRBV5-1
D: TRBD1
size: -
J: TRBJ1-6
DNA: TGCGCCAGCAGCTTGTCCGGACAGGGAGCCCTCCACTTT
CDR3: CASSLSGQGALHF

V: TRBV4-1
D: TRBD1
size: -
J: TRBJ1-5
DNA: TGCGCCAGCAGCCAGACAGGGGGCGAGTCACAGCCCCAGCATTTT
CDR3: CASSQTGGESQPQHF

V: TRBV28
D: -
size: -
J: TRBJ1-3
DNA: TGTGCCAGCACCCAGGGGTCAGTCACCATATATTTT
CDR3: CASTQGSVTIYF

V: TRBV9
D: TRBD2
size: -
J: TRBJ2-7
DNA: TGTGCCAGCAGCGTAGGTTCCGGGAGGAGCTTCTACGAGCAGTACTTC
CDR3: CASSVGSGRSFYEQYF

V: TRBV3-1/TRBV3-2
D: TRBD2
size: -
J: TRBJ2-1
DNA: TGTGCCAGCAGCCCCGGGGGAGGAGCGGGGGGGCCGCAATACAATGAGCAGTTCTTC
CDR3: CASSPGGGAGGPQYNEQFF

V: TRBV11-2
D: TRBD1
size: -
J: TRBJ2-7
DNA: TGTGCCAGCAGCCCTGGTGGGGACAGGGGAAACGAGCAGTACTTC
CDR3: CASSPGGDRGNEQYF

V: TRBV19
D: -
size: few
J: TRBJ1-1
DNA: TGTGCCAGCCTCAGTAGCCCGACGTCGAACACTGAAGCTTTCTTT
CDR3: CASLSSPTSNTEAFF

V: TRBV5-4
D: TRBD1
size: once
J: TRBJ1-6
DNA: TGTGCCAGCAGCCCCGGGACAGGGGGGAATAATTCACCCCTCCACTTT
CDR3: CASSPGTGGNNSPLHF

V: TRBV21-1
D: -
size: -
J: TRBJ1-1
DNA: TGTGCCAGCATCTTTCAGGAGGTCTCAGGGGGGAACACTGAAGCTTTCTTT
CDR3: CASIFQEVSGGNTEAFF

V: TRBV24-1
D: -
size: -
J: TRBJ1-2
DNA: TGTGCCACCAGTGATTTGGGAGGGGAGAGGGGCTACACCTTC
CDR3: CATSDLGGERGYTF

V: TRBV3-1/TRBV3-2
D: -
size: -
J: TRBJ2-1
DNA: TGTGCCAGCAGCCAGACAGGTCAGTCCTACAATGAGCAGTTCTTC
CDR3: CASSQTGQSYNEQFF

V: TRBV5-1
D: TRBD1
size: -
J: TRBJ1-1
DNA: TGCGCCAGCAGCCCACAGGGGCCCACTGAAGCTTTCTTT
CDR3: CASSPQGPTEAFF

V: TRBV19
D: -
size: few
J: TRBJ2-1
DNA: TGTGCCAGTATCCCCCGGACAGCGGGGATCAATGAGCAGTTCTTC
CDR3: CASIPRTAGINEQFF

V: TRBV27
D: -
size: -
J: TRBJ2-2
DNA: TGTGCCAGCAGTTTTGGGGAGCTCGGGGAGCTGTTTTTT
CDR3: CASSFGELGELFF

V: TRBV7-3
D: -
size: -
J: TRBJ2-7
DNA: TGTGCCAGCAGCCCAACCAGCGGCGGGATGTCGCACGAGCAGTACTTC
CDR3: CASSPTSGGMSHEQYF

V: TRBV7-2
D: TRBD2
size: -
J: TRBJ2-3
DNA: TGTGCCAGCAGCCCCTTTACTAGCGGGAGCCCTCCCACAGATACGCAGTATTTT
CDR3: CASSPFTSGSPPTDTQYF

V: TRBV28
D: -
size: -
J: TRBJ1-2
DNA: TGTGTCAGCAGTCGGTGGAGCAGTTCTAACTATGGCTACACCTTC
CDR3: CVSSRWSSSNYGYTF

V: TRBV5-8
D: -
size: -
J: TRBJ1-5
DNA: TGTGCCAGCACCCCTTGGAGCTCGGTAATTAAGGAGCCCCAGCATTTT
CDR3: CASTPWSSVIKEPQHF